Shown below are 25 T cell receptor beta chains from a single sample sequenced in a study of T cells of healthy individuals. TCRdb re-derived calls from the 5' RACE reads in MiXCR, one entry per CDR3 protein. The table includes around 100,000 distinct CDR3 sequences, 15% to 20% detected once. The receptors here all came from a human donor in good health.

This chain links TRBV13 with TRBJ2-7; 8 bases are a match to TRBD1. This CDR3 is built from 14 residues. Germline CDR1 reads PRHDT; CDR2 reads FYEKMQ (reference sequence). Losses at the gene ends were 3 bases for V and 5 bases for J; bases not matched to a gene: 6. The CDR3 DNA reads TGTGCCAGCAGCTTGGGGGGACAGGAGAACGAGCAGTACTTC. This codes for CASSLGGQENEQYF.

This chain joins TRBV7-2 and TRBJ2-3; 9 nucleotides agree with TRBD2. The CDR3 spans 16 residues. After removal of 0 bases from V and 4 bases from J, the junction contained 5 bases not matched to a gene. From germline, CDR1 is SGHTA and CDR2 FQGNSA. CDR3 protein: CASSLAGRGGADTQYF. CDR3 nucleotides: TGTGCCAGCAGCTTAGCAGGGCGGGGGGGCGCAGATACGCAGTATTTT.

This clonotype was observed a handful of times. This chain connects TRBV7-9 to TRBJ2-2; D is unresolved. Trimming removed 6 bases from V and 4 bases from J, with 3 bases in between. Per the germline V gene, CDR1 is SEHNR and CDR2 is FQNEAQ (reference sequence). The CDR3 sequence is 11 residues long. Written as DNA, the CDR3 is TGTGCCAGCAGTTCCACCGGGGAGCTGTTTTTT. As protein: CASSSTGELFF.

The genes are TRBV5-1 and TRBJ2-5; D is possibly TRBD1 or TRBD2 (5 bases each). The germline V gene has CDR1 SGHRS and CDR2 YFSETQ. The V gene lost 2 bases and the J gene lost 5 bases, with 13 bases spanning the gap. The CDR3 runs to 14 residues. CDR3 in DNA: TGCGCCAGCAGCTTATCGGGGCGCGGGGAGACCCAGTACTTC. Translated, it gives CASSLSGRGETQYF.

V usage is TRBV3-1 and J usage is TRBJ1-5; the D is unclear. The V gene lost 2 bases and the J gene lost 5 bases, with 13 bases spanning the gap. From germline, CDR1 is LGHDT and CDR2 YNNKEL (reference sequence). This CDR3 has 15 residues. DNA for the CDR3: TGTGCCAGCAGCCAAACGAGGAGTGGCCATCAGCCCCAGCATTTT. Translated: CASSQTRSGHQPQHF.

This clonotype has a count of ten or more. The chain carries TRBV7-9 and TRBJ2-7, with 11 nucleotides matching TRBD1. Trimming cost V 4 bases and J 4 bases; bases outside gene matches: 3. The CDR3 spans 14 residues. Per the germline V gene, CDR1 is SEHNR and CDR2 is FQNEAQ (reference sequence). The chain's CDR3 is CASSWGDRGYEQYF. The CDR3 DNA is TGTGCCAGCAGCTGGGGGGACAGGGGGTACGAGCAGTACTTC.

The chain has TRBV20-1 and TRBJ2-3; D call uncertain. Trimming cost V 2 bases and J 0 bases, with 6 bases left between them. CDR1 is DFQATT and CDR2 is SNEGSKA in the germline V gene (reference sequence). The CDR3 runs to 13 residues. This CDR3 is CSARFVSTDTQYF. The CDR3 bases are TGCAGTGCTAGATTTGTTAGCACAGATACGCAGTATTTT.

The chain employs TRBV18 and TRBJ2-7, with a tentative D call TRBD1 (6 bases). Trimming pared 5 bases from V and 0 bases from J, leaving 14 bases between. This CDR3 is 15 amino acids long. Looked up from germline, CDR1 is KGHSH and CDR2 is LQKENI. The CDR3 region is CASSIQGLSSYEQYF. As DNA, the CDR3 is TGTGCCAGCTCAATACAGGGTCTCAGCTCCTACGAGCAGTACTTC.

A few counts support this clonotype. The V call is TRBV28, the J call TRBJ2-7; D remains ambiguous. Trimming stripped 3 bases from V and 3 bases from J, with 15 bases between. Germline V CDR1 and CDR2: MDHEN, SYDVKM. This CDR3 has 15 residues. The CDR3 DNA reads as TGTGCCAGCAGTTTCATTGGATCACCTTACTACGAGCAGTACTTC. As protein: CASSFIGSPYYEQYF.

This clonotype was seen more than once but under ten times. This rearrangement joins TRBV4-1 to TRBJ2-7; 11 positions match TRBD2. The V gene's germline CDR1 is MGHRA and CDR2 YSYEKL. After removal of 2 bases from V and 4 bases from J, the junction contained 4 bases not matched to a gene. The CDR3 is 15 residues long. CDR3 bases: TGCGCCAGCAGCCAACTACGGACTAGCGGGTACGAGCAGTACTTC. Encoded protein: CASSQLRTSGYEQYF.

The J gene is TRBJ2-7, the V gene TRBV28; a weak D match, TRBD2 (5 bases). Germline assignment: CDR1 MDHEN and CDR2 SYDVKM. The length of the CDR3 is 13 residues. V was clipped by 7 bases and J by 2 bases, with 12 bases between them. The CDR3 here is CASTPPGTYEQYF. DNA for the CDR3: TGTGCCAGCACCCCTCCGGGGACCTACGAGCAGTACTTC.

The gene calls are TRBV21-1 and TRBJ2-3; TRBD2 is the table's D call, not checked against the DNA. TRBV21-1 is an annotated pseudogene. The CDR3 runs to 14 residues. CDR3 in DNA: TGTGCCAGCAGCAATGAGGGCCACACAGATACGCAGTATTTT. The encoded protein is CASSNEGHTDTQYF.

The chain links TRBV20-1 to TRBJ1-2; TRBD1 matches at 7 bases. V was clipped by 3 bases and J by 4 bases; unmatched bases: 2. Germline CDR1 is DFQATT and CDR2 is SNEGSKA (reference sequence). The CDR3 has 12 residues. CDR3 sequence reads: CSASDRAYGYTF. The CDR3, as DNA: TGCAGTGCTAGCGACAGGGCCTATGGCTACACCTTC.

Ten or more counts support this clonotype. V gene TRBV27 combines with J gene TRBJ1-6, with 7 bases identical to TRBD1. With 8 bases clipped from V and 6 bases from J, the junction kept 7 bases outside the gene matches. The CDR3 runs 14 residues. Germline V gives CDR1 MNHEY, CDR2 SMNVEV (reference sequence). CDR3 nucleotide sequence: TGTGCCAGCCAACAGGGACAGTTTAATTCACCCCTCCACTTT. It yields the protein CASQQGQFNSPLHF.

The sample holds many counts of this clonotype. V is TRBV5-1 and J is TRBJ1-3, with D possibly matching TRBD1 (5 bases). Germline CDR1 reads SGHRS; CDR2 reads YFSETQ. Trimming shortened V by 2 bases and J by 0 bases, and 6 bases separated the two germline ends. This CDR3 spans 14 amino acids. CDR3 in amino acids: CASSFDSSGNTIYF. DNA of the CDR3: TGCGCCAGCAGCTTTGACAGCTCTGGAAACACCATATATTTT.

This rearrangement joins TRBV20-1 to TRBJ2-7; D is undetermined. V lost 6 bases and J lost 2, with 11 bases in between. The CDR3 runs 12 residues. The germline V gene encodes CDR1 DFQATT and CDR2 SNEGSKA (reference sequence). DNA of the CDR3: TGCAGTGCACAGCCCGACGCCTACGAGCAGTACTTC. Translated: CSAQPDAYEQYF.

The table lists this clonotype with a few counts. CDR3 coding DNA: TGCGCCAGCCGCCTACTAGAAGCTAATGAAAAACTGTTTTTT. Amino acids: CASRLLEANEKLFF. The V gene is TRBV5-1, the J gene TRBJ1-4; D is uncertain. Germline V gene data show CDR1 as SGHRS and CDR2 as YFSETQ. V dropped 7 bases and J dropped 3 bases, with 13 bases sitting between them. This CDR3 contains 14 residues.

The V and J genes are TRBV5-1 and TRBJ2-7; D possibly corresponds to TRBD2 (5 bases). V dropped 2 bases and J dropped 0 bases, with 9 bases sitting between them. CDR1 is SGHRS, CDR2 YFSETQ, per germline. CDR3 length equals 14 residues. Here the CDR3 reads CASSFAGNSYEQYF. The DNA of the CDR3 is TGCGCCAGCAGCTTCGCCGGGAACTCCTACGAGCAGTACTTC.

This rearrangement joins TRBV7-6 to TRBJ2-7; 12 nucleotides match TRBD2. With V trimmed by 4 bases and J by 0 bases, 1 base remained unmatched. The CDR3 runs to 15 residues. Germline loops: CDR1 SGHVS, CDR2 FNYEAQ. This chain's CDR3 is CASSSTSGSSYEQYF. CDR3 in DNA: TGTGCCAGCAGCTCGACTAGCGGGAGCTCCTACGAGCAGTACTTC. Based on the CDR3 plus reference TRBV7-6 and TRBJ2-7, the full variable domain is GAGVSQSPRYKVTKRGQDVALRCDPISGHVSLYWYRQALGQGPEFLTYFNYEAQQDKSGLPNDRFSAERPEGSISTLTIQRTEQRDSAMYRCASSSTSGSSYEQYFGPGTRLTVT.

J is TRBJ2-2 and V is TRBV20-1; 13 bases line up with TRBD2. Germline CDR1 is DFQATT and CDR2 is SNEGSKA (reference sequence). The CDR3 spans 13 residues. With 8 bases clipped from V and 7 bases from J, the junction kept 4 bases outside the gene matches. The CDR3 sequence is CSQLAGGNGELFF. In nucleotides, the CDR3 is TGCAGTCAACTAGCGGGGGGGAACGGGGAGCTGTTTTTT.

There are a few counts of this clonotype. The V gene is TRBV29-1, the J gene TRBJ2-1; the D is unclear. The CDR3 is 12 amino acids. Germline V gives CDR1 SQVTM, CDR2 ANQGSEA. V was trimmed by 5 bases and J by 7 bases, leaving 12 bases between them. CDR3 sequence: CSVFQDGNEQFF. CDR3 DNA: TGCAGCGTTTTTCAGGACGGGAATGAGCAGTTCTTC.

This chain joins TRBV11-3 and TRBJ2-1, with D hard to call. Germline V lookup: CDR1 SGHNT, CDR2 YENEEA. The CDR3 sequence is 10 residues long. The V and J ends lost 3 bases and 8 bases respectively, with 2 bases between them. In DNA, the CDR3 is TGTGCCAGCAGCTTCCATGAGCAGTTCTTC. Translated, it gives CASSFHEQFF.

This clonotype was counted ten times or more. The chain uses TRBV3-1 and TRBJ2-1, with D possibly TRBD1 on 6 matching bases. Trimming shortened V by 3 bases and J by 13 bases, and 13 bases separated the two germline ends. Germline assignment: CDR1 LGHDT and CDR2 YNNKEL (reference sequence). CDR3 length: 12 residues. The CDR3 DNA sequence: TGTGCCAGCAGCCATTCCGCAGGGGACCAGTTCTTC. As protein: CASSHSAGDQFF.

V is TRBV30 and J is TRBJ2-5; weak D call: TRBD2 (7 bases). The V gene lost 3 bases and the J gene lost 7 bases, with 15 bases spanning the gap. Germline V gives CDR1 GTSNPN, CDR2 SVGIG (reference sequence). The CDR3 sequence is 13 residues long. The CDR3 DNA reads as TGTGCCTGGAGCCCGAGGGGGGGGAGGACCCAGTACTTC. Translation gives CAWSPRGGRTQYF.

This clonotype was recorded once. This rearrangement joins TRBV4-1 to TRBJ1-3; D gene uncertain. The germline gives CDR1 MGHRA, CDR2 YSYEKL. The CDR3 sequence is 16 residues long. Trimming left V 0 bases short and J 2 bases short, with 11 bases between. This CDR3 is CASSQDKGLPGNTIYF. CDR3 DNA sequence: TGCGCCAGCAGCCAAGATAAAGGGTTACCTGGAAACACCATATATTTT.